In its sample, the clone carrying this TCR beta chain was seen once. CDR3 length: 15 residues. The V end was cut by 2 bases, the J end by 8 bases, with 19 bases between. Germline V gene data show CDR1 as SGHRS and CDR2 as YFSETQ. This specimen belongs to a study of blood T cell repertoires in COVID-19. Whole-study context: From T cells, B-cell-depleted T cells, or PBMCs came the material, which was cDNA or gDNA.

This table comes from immunoSEQ multiplex PCR, and its TCRdb copy is limited to in-frame clones, with some not included. The table records roughly 250,000 clones, just under 90% of them present only once. Sequenced: PBMCs or T cells enriched from blood (not recorded which). This chain links TRBV5-1 with TRBJ1-2, with a tentative D call TRBD1 (5 bases). The sequence was obtained from a man aged 50-59 years who had been exposed to COVID-19. The CDR3 coding sequence is TGCGCCAGCAGCTTACGCTCCGGGACTACTGGCGGCTACACCTTC. This gives the protein CASSLRSGTTGGYTF.